This T cell receptor beta chain is drawn from a study of shared clonotypes between healthy human individuals. The V and J ends lost 5 bases and 6 bases, in that order; junction bases with no gene match: 12. Germline V gives CDR1 SGHRS, CDR2 YFSETQ. The CDR3 has 18 residues. PBMC DNA, left unsorted, was sequenced on ten immunoSEQ deep assay plates. The assay was immunoSEQ multiplex PCR, and TCRdb's table has in-frame clones only and misses some. This sample has under 600,000 clones, with nearly 80% found just once. All donors qualified as healthy HIV-negative adults and had experienced no recent acute infections or vaccinations. Every donor, a Caucasian adult, lived in Nashville, Tennessee. Some 100 million PBMCs per unsorted sample were used for genomic DNA.

This TCR was recovered from a woman aged 40 to 49 in good health. Some clones in this sample may be carry-over from other donors' samples. The genes are TRBV5-1 and TRBJ2-2; the match to TRBD2 covers 14 bases. The source material was PBMCs. CDR3 protein: CASRAGTSGRVGSGELFF. The CDR3 nucleotides read TGCGCCAGCAGGGCCGGGACTAGCGGGAGAGTAGGGTCCGGGGAGCTGTTTTTT.